Listed here is a single T cell receptor beta chain. Antigen: not known. The donors were in the roughly 110-subject validation cohort, distinct from the approximately 730-subject first cohort. The source of the sample is a study of cytomegalovirus exposure and HLA in healthy donors. Study-wide points: Associated with cytomegalovirus, according to the listing, were 164 TCR beta chains. Reports described diagnosis of cytomegalovirus status by the classifier as highly specific and sensitive. First-cohort TCR clusters were later found to tend to co-occur in the approximately 110 validation repertoires.

The CDR3 length is 14 residues. V was cut by 4 bases and J by 2 bases, with 12 bases left in between. CDR1 SQVTM and CDR2 ANQGSEA come from the germline V gene. Repertoires were generated with immunoSEQ multiplex PCR, while TCRdb's copy carries only in-frame clones and drops some. The table has more than 95,000 clones, about 89% seen once. The chain uses TRBV29-1 and TRBJ2-1, with D perhaps TRBD2 (6 bases). The TCR comes from a woman aged 18-30 years in good health and CMV-seronegative. Sequencing used PBMCs. The CDR3 DNA reads as TGCAGCGTTGTGTCTAGCGCGACCTACAATGAGCAGTTCTTC. Amino acids: CSVVSSATYNEQFF.